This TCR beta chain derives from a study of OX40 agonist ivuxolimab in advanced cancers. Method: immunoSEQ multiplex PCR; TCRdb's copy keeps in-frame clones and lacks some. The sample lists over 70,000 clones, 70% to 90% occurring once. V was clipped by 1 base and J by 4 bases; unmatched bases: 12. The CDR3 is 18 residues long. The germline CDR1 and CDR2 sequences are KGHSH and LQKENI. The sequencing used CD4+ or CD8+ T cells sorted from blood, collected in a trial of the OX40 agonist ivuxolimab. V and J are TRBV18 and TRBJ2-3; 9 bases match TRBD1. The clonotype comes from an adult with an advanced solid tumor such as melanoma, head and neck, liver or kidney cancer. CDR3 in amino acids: CASSPLTPGQGGSDTQYF. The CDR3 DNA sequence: TGTGCCAGCTCACCACTGACGCCGGGACAGGGAGGTTCAGATACGCAGTATTTT.